This T cell receptor (beta chain) was profiled in a study of cytomegalovirus exposure and HLA in healthy donors (dated by TCRdb to about 2017). Background on the whole study: According to an earlier analysis of a few hundred of the donors, some 180 million T cells yielded 95 million to 140 million unique TCR beta sequences and around 300 Gb of sequence data. Roughly 300 gigabases of sequencing data and 70 million to 100 million unique TCR sequences made up an early release that covered 640 HLA-typed donors. Of the roughly 390 genotyped donors, 65% to 90% were placed in the genetic ancestry cluster associated with self-reported Caucasian donors. The aim of the study was to test whether cataloging public T cell receptors could identify signatures of past pathogen exposure. The study used immunosequencing to profile the T cell repertoires of approximately 630 subjects and linked those repertoires to cytomegalovirus serostatus. Along with the roughly 610-subject first cohort, a separate validation cohort of 120 different subjects was used. The study combined high-throughput TCR immunosequencing, statistical association of individual TCRs with disease status, and machine learning to predict cytomegalovirus infection status. To study patterns of TCR occurrence, a later analysis re-analyzed previously published TCR beta repertoires from 666 donors and added high-resolution HLA genotyping. The later analysis used no new phenotypic data to find candidate immune exposures, relying instead on TCR beta sequences and their occurrence across donors. An earlier analysis of more than 450 of the donors used high-throughput TCR beta sequencing to judge whether each TCR beta V gene segment behaved as functional or pseudogenic. Donor age, sex, ethnicity and CMV serostatus were collected together with the repertoire data. Genome-wide SNP genotypes for about 60% of the 666 donors were used in a later genetic analysis, which treated that subset as a discovery cohort. All discovery cohort repertoires had been generated using a single sequencing platform. HLA typing covered class I and class II loci at four-digit resolution. Typing coverage differed by locus: A, B, C, DRB1 and DQB1 were typed in about 629-640 donors, DQA1 in about 500, DPA1 in some 570, and DPB1 in about 450. Roughly 5 DR-DQ haplotypes were handled as single units for association and clustering, since linkage in the cohort was strong. Across 398 genotyped donors of the cohort, an average of about 250,000 unique TCR beta nucleotide sequences per donor were sequenced, and approximately 17% of those sequences were non-productive.

The full study reports these points: The earlier analysis of about 600 of the donors excluded over 15 rarely observed V segments, including chromosome 9 orphons, because counts were too low. Some IMGT-functional V segments, including TRBV6-2 and TRBV6-3, could not be distinguished by the 87-base-pair reads and were therefore excluded. In a later analysis, most CMV-associated TCR beta chains were found to appear HLA-restricted, with HLA associations seemingly driven largely by CMV exposure. At a false discovery rate of 0.05, a later analysis linked 15,000 to 20,000 TCR beta sequences to specific HLA alleles. In both the original and validation cohorts, the classifier was reported to diagnose cytomegalovirus status with high specificity and sensitivity. For the cohort, immune exposure information was limited to CMV serostatus. The presence/absence analyses assumed that sequencing depth was roughly uniform across donors, and that assumption may not be true. An association between a missense DCLRE1C variant and V-gene and J-gene trimming of TCR beta chains was found in a later genetic analysis and replicated in an independent cohort. Because some donors lacked HLA typing at each locus, the association tests relied only on the typed subset. In an earlier analysis of some 500 of the donors, most TCR beta V segments were observed in productive rearrangements about 87% or about 30% of the time, broadly matching IMGT annotations. This cohort had only TCR beta chains sequenced, and the lack of alpha or paired-chain data limited which features could be detected. Compared with the roughly 670-donor mean, donors in an Asian-associated ancestry cluster had fewer N-insertions in productive TCRs, according to a later genetic analysis. Assigning TCR associations to individual alleles was difficult when HLA alleles, especially DR and DQ, strongly co-occurred. A few of the identified cytomegalovirus-associated TCR beta chains were confirmed in vitro to be specific for cytomegalovirus antigens. In a later analysis, HLA-associated TCR beta chains were found to be more clonally expanded and to have lower generation probabilities than equally common non-associated chains. The study gave a list of roughly 150 TCR beta chains associated with cytomegalovirus. A further reported finding was that TCR beta sequences accurately predicted the HLA-A and HLA-B alleles for most subjects in the first cohort. Correlated functional status among segregating V segments might be attributable to linkage disequilibrium, but an unknown experimental factor could not be ruled out. The sequencing pipeline was judged likely to have produced a cluster of highly shared sequence variants as a technical artifact. In a later analysis, the rate of TCR association differed among HLA loci, with DRB1 alleles having the most associated TCRs and HLA-C alleles having the fewest. Across donors, most TCR sequences were observed very rarely, whereas some public TCRs were present in many individuals. The authors suggested that the approach could potentially be generalized to other disease states and immunological phenotypes. According to a later analysis, parvovirus B19, influenza, CMV and Epstein-Barr virus appeared linked to several top co-occurrence clusters.

In total, roughly 710 healthy bone marrow donors made up the cohort. At the time of sampling, every cohort member was nominally healthy, though immune exposures that went unrecorded were likely present. The donor tested CMV seropositive and was one of the 289 seropositive cohort members. Every donor gave a peripheral blood sample, and the peripheral blood mononuclear cells from that sample were used for TCR beta sequencing. The Qiagen DNeasy Blood Extraction Kit was used to extract genomic DNA from the blood cell samples. The CDR3 numbers 17 residues from cysteine through phenylalanine. Only the CDR3 region is kept as DNA, spanning 51 bases read in frame from base 1. The CDR1 and CDR2 encoded by the germline V gene are MGHRA and YSYEKL. The germline ends are 20 bases apart after V is trimmed by 1 base and J by 4 bases. The method behind the library was the immunoSEQ multiplex PCR assay. For the multiplex PCR, a mixture combining 60 forward primers for TCR Vbeta segments and 13 reverse primers for TCR Jbeta segments was used. The CDR3 region of rearranged TCR beta genes was amplified from genomic DNA by a multiplex PCR assay. On the Illumina HiSeq System, the amplified TCR beta libraries were sequenced as 87-base-pair reads. On the study's bioinformatics: A later analysis counted approximately 74 million unique TCR beta chains across the 670 or so repertoires, and some 11 million of these chains were shared by at least two donors. A nearest-neighbor algorithm error-corrected the raw reads and collapsed the reads into unique sequences, merging closely related sequences to remove PCR and sequencing errors. CDR3 sequences were aligned to IMGT reference sequences to assign V, D and J gene segments. For a sequence to be retained, at least a six-nucleotide match to both a V gene segment and a J gene segment was required. Rearrangements were called productive when the CDR3 lacked stop codons and stayed in frame with V and J; all others were non-productive. Following IMGT convention, CDR3 was defined as the stretch from the second conserved V-encoded cysteine to the conserved J-encoded phenylalanine. Sequences without an unambiguous match to a single V gene segment were excluded from the earlier analysis of about 640 of the donors. An earlier analysis of around 600 of the donors classified V segments as functional when productive rearrangements were above 56.7% and as segregating when the standard deviation between donors was above 5%. To diagnose cytomegalovirus status from the catalog of TCR beta chain sequences, a statistical classification framework was built. In a later analysis, TCR nucleotide sequences were compared against IMGT/GENE-DB human TR gene sequences so that V and J genes could be assigned. Using the TCRdist pipeline, a later analysis assigned CDR3 sequences along with most-parsimonious VDJ recombination scenarios. In a later analysis, each TCR beta chain was defined by its CDR3 amino acid sequence together with its V-gene family, and reads lacking a unique V-gene family were excluded. To address suspected cross-contamination and a sequencing artifact, a later analysis removed 592 highly shared, low-generation-probability nucleotide sequences. A later analysis calculated a clonal expansion index for each public chain from normalized within-repertoire ranks of inferred template counts. Generation probabilities in a later analysis came from a VDJ recombination model fitted to out-of-frame rearrangements, and those results were checked against IGoR. A later analysis scored TCR-TCR, TCR-HLA and TCR-CMV co-occurrence with hypergeometric tests, applying a repertoire-size bias correction to TCR pairs. In a later analysis, false discovery rates were estimated by permuting HLA or CMV assignments 20 times. In a later analysis, co-occurring TCRs were grouped using DBSCAN, and TCRdist sequence similarity was added for clustering within HLA-allele-positive subsets. For co-occurrence clustering, repertoires with fewer than 30,000 or more than 120,000 public chains were excluded, along with five repertoires with anomalous nucleotide sharing. Imported from immuneACCESS, the table was reduced by TCRdb to in-frame sequences with V and J called. These copies leave out some clones; in studies compared against another copy, an unresolved V gene accounts for under half, and the cause of the remainder is not known. V and J calls plus clone size are reproduced from that table; the DNA served to infer D and trimming. The sample contains around 140,000 clones, around 78% of them found a single time. The top ten constitute 2% to 2.5% of the sample.

Details on this clone: There is no known antigen for this receptor. No base quality information exists; no much larger clone differs at one position.

The rearranged chain carries TRBV4-1 and TRBJ2-7; 7 matching bases give a weak D call of TRBD1. Input material: PBMCs. The origin of this receptor is a woman aged 18-30 years in good health and CMV-seropositive. The CDR3 reads as follows: CASSQARSGQGGYEQYF. The DNA is as follows: TGCGCCAGCAGCCAAGCCCGTTCAGGGCAGGGGGGTTACGAGCAGTACTTC.